The subject of this entry is one T cell receptor beta chain. These data come from a study of blood T cell repertoires in COVID-19. This CDR3 has 14 residues. Germline CDR1 is SGHTA and CDR2 is FQGNSA. The V gene lost 5 bases and the J gene lost 0 bases, with 8 bases spanning the gap. Those designated as exposed participants met a COVID-19 case within 2 weeks before study entry. Assay used: immunoSEQ multiplex PCR; TCRdb lists only in-frame clones, some missing. The top ten hold around 3.9% of the sample, which has some 340,000 clones, roughly 90% seen once. This TCR came from a young woman who had been exposed to COVID-19. V is TRBV7-2 and J is TRBJ1-3; D is uncertain. Material: PBMCs or T cells enriched from blood (not recorded which). CDR3 residues: CASSATYSGNTIYF. CDR3 bases: TGTGCCAGCAGCGCCACCTACTCTGGAAACACCATATATTTT.